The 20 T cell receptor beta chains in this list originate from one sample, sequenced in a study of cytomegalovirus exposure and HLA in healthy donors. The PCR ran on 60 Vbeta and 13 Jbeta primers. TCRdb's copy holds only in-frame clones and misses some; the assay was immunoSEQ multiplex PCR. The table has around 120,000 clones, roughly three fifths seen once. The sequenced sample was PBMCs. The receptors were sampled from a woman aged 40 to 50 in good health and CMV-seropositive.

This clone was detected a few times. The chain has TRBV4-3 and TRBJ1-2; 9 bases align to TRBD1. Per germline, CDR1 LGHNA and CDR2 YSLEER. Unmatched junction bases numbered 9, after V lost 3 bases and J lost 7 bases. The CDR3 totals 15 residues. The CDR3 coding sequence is TGCGCCAGCAGCCAGAGCCTCGGGACAGGGAGTGGCTACACCTTC. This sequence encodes CASSQSLGTGSGYTF.

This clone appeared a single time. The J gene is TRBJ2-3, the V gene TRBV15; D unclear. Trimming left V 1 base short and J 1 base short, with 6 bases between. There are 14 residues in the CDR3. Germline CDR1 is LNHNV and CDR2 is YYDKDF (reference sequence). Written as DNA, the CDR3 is TGTGCCACCAGCAGAGCTTTTGGCACAGATACGCAGTATTTT. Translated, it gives CATSRAFGTDTQYF.

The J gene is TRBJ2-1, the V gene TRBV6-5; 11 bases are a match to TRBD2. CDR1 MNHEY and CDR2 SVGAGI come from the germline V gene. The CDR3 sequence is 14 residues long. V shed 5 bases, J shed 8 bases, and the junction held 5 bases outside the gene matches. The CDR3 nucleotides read TGTGCCAGCAGTCCAGGACTAGCGGGCGATGAGCAGTTCTTC. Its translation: CASSPGLAGDEQFF.

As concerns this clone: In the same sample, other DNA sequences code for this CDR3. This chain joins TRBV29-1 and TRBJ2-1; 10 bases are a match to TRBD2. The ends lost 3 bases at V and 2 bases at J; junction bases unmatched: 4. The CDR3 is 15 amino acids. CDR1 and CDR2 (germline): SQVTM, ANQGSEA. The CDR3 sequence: CSVDGLAGAYNEQFF. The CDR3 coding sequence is TGCAGCGTTGACGGGCTAGCGGGAGCCTACAATGAGCAGTTCTTC.

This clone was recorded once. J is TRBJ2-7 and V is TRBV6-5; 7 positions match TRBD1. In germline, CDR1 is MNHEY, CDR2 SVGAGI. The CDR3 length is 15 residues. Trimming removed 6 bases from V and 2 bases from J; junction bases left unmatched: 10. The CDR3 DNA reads TGTGCCAGCAGCCCGAATACAGGGGTCCCCTACGAGCAGTACTTC. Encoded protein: CASSPNTGVPYEQYF.

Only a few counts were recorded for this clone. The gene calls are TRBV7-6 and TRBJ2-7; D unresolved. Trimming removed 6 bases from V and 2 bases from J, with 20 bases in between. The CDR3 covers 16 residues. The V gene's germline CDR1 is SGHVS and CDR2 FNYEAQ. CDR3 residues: CASSLPPTGSPYEQYF. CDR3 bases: TGTGCCAGCAGTCTTCCCCCCACCGGGTCCCCCTACGAGCAGTACTTC.

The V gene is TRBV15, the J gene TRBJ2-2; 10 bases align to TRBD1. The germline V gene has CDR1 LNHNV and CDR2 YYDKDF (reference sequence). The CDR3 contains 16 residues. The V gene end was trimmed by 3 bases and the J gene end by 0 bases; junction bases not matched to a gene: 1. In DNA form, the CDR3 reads TGTGCCACCAGCAGTGGACAGGGGGCGAACACCGGGGAGCTGTTTTTT. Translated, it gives CATSSGQGANTGELFF.

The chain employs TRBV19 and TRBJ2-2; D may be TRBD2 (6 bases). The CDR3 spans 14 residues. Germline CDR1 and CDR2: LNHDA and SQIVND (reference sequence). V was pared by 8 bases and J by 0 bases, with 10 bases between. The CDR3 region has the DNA TGTGCCAGTCGGCGGGGAGCGAACACCGGGGAGCTGTTTTTT. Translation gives CASRRGANTGELFF.

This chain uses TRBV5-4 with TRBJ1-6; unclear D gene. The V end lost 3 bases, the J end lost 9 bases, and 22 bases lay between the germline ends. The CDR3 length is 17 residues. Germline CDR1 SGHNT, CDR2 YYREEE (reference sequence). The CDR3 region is CASSSGRELSHSSPLHF. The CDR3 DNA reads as TGTGCCAGCAGCTCTGGACGGGAACTGAGCCATAGTTCACCCCTCCACTTT.

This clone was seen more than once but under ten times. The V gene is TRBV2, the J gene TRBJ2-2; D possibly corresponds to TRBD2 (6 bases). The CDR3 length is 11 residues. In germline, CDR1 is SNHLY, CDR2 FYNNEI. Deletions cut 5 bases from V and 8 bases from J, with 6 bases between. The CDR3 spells CASSREGELFF. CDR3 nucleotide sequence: TGTGCCAGCAGTCGGGAGGGGGAGCTGTTTTTT.

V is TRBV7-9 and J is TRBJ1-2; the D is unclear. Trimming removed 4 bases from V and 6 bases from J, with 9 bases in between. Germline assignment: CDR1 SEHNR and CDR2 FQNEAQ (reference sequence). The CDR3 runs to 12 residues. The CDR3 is CASSWAGNGYTF. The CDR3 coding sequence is TGTGCCAGCAGCTGGGCGGGCAATGGCTACACCTTC.

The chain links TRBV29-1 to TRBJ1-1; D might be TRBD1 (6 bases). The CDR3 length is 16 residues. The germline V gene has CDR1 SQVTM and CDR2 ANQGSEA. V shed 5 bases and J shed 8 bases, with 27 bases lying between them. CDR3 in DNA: TGCAGCGTTCAGCCCGTCGGGGGGGCCGAAATAGGCGAAGCTTTCTTT. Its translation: CSVQPVGGAEIGEAFF.

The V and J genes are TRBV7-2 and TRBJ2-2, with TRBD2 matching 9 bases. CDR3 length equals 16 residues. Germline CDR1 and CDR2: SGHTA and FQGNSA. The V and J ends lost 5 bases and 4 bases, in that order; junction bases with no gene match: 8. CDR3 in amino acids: CASSVVAGDLTGELFF. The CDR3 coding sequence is TGTGCCAGCAGCGTAGTAGCGGGAGACCTCACCGGGGAGCTGTTTTTT.

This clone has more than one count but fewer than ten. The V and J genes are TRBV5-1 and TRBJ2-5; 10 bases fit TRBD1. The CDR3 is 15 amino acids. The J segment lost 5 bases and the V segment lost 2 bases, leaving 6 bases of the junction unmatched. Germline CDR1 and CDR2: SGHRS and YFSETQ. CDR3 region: CASSFGQGVTETQYF. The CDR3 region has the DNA TGCGCCAGCAGCTTCGGACAGGGGGTAACGGAGACCCAGTACTTC.

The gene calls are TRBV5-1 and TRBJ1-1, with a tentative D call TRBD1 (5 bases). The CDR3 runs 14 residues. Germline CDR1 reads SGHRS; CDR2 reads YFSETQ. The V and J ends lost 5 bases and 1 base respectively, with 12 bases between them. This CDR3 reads CASRATVGNTEAFF. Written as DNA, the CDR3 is TGCGCCAGCAGGGCGACAGTAGGGAACACTGAAGCTTTCTTT.

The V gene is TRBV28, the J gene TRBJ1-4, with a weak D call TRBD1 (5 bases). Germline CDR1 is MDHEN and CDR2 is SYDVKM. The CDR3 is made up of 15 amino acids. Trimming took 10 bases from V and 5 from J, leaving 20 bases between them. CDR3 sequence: CATQSGGGGNEKLFF. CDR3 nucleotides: TGTGCCACCCAAAGTGGCGGGGGGGGAAATGAAAAACTGTTTTTT.

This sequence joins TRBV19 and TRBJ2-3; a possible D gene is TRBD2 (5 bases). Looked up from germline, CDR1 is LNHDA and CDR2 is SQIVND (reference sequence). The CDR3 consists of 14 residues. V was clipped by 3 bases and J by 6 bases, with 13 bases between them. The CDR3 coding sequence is TGTGCCAGTAGTATTACGGAAACGGGGGATACGCAGTATTTT. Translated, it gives CASSITETGDTQYF.

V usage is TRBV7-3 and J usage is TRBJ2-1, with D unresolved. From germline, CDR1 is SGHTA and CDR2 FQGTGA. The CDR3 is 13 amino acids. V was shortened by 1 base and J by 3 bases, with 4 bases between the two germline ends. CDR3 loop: CASSLNSYNEQFF. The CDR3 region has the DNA TGTGCCAGCAGCTTAAACAGCTACAATGAGCAGTTCTTC. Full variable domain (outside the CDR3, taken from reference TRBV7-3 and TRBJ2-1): GAGVSQTPSNKVTEKGKYVELRCDPISGHTALYWYRQSLGQGPEFLIYFQGTGAADDSGLPNDRFFAVRPEGSVSTLKIQRTERGDSAVYLCASSLNSYNEQFFGPGTRLTVL.

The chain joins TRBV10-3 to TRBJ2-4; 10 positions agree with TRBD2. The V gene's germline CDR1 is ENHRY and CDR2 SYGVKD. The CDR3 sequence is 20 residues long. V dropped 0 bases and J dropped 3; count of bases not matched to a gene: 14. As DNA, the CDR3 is TGTGCCATCAGTGAGTCGTATCCTAGCGGGGGCGTTTCCCACAAAAACATTCAGTACTTC. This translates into CAISESYPSGGVSHKNIQYF.

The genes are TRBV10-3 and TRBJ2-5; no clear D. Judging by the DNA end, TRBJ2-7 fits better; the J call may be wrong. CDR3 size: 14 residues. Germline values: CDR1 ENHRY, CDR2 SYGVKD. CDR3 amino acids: CATAAAVSPYEQYF. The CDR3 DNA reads TGTGCCACCGCCGCGGCCGTAAGCCCCTACGAGCAGTACTTC.